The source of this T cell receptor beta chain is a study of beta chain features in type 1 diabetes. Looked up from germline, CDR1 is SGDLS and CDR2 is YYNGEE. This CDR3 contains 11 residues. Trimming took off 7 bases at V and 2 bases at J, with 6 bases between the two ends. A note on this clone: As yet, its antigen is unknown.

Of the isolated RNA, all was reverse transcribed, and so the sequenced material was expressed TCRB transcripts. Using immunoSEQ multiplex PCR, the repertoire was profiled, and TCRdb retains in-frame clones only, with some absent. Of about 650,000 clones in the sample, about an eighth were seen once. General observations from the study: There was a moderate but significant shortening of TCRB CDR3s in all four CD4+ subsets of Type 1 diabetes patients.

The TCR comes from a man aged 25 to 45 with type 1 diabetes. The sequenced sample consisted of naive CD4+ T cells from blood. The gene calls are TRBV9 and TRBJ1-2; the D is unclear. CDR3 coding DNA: TGTGCCAGCTCCTCAAACTATGGCTACACCTTC. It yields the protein CASSSNYGYTF.